This TCR beta chain came from a study of cytomegalovirus exposure and HLA in healthy donors (dated by TCRdb to the late 2010s). Background for the entire study: According to an earlier analysis of 450 to 650 of the donors, some 170 million T cells yielded 120 million or so unique TCR beta sequences and approximately 300 Gb of sequence data. All discovery cohort repertoires had been generated using a single sequencing platform. In the later analysis, no new phenotypic data were used to find candidate immune exposures; instead, reliance was placed on TCR beta sequences and their occurrence across donors. Donor age, sex, ethnicity and CMV serostatus were compiled together with the repertoire data. A later analysis re-examined previously published TCR beta repertoires from about 670 donors and added high-resolution HLA genotyping to investigate patterns of TCR occurrence. A later genetic analysis took genome-wide SNP genotypes for about 65% of the 666 donors and used that subset as a discovery cohort. Of the roughly 400 genotyped donors, over 70% fell in the genetic ancestry cluster associated with self-reported Caucasian donors. A few DR-DQ haplotypes were treated as single units for association and clustering because of strong linkage in the cohort. An early release covering 550 to 650 HLA-typed donors comprised roughly 300 gigabases of sequencing data and approximately 80 million unique TCR sequences. In an earlier analysis of several hundred of the donors, high-throughput TCR beta sequencing was used to judge whether each TCR beta V gene segment behaved as functional or pseudogenic. Along with the roughly 700-subject first cohort, a separate validation cohort of over a hundred different subjects was used. On average, roughly 250,000 unique TCR beta nucleotide sequences were sequenced per donor among some 430 genotyped donors of the cohort, with roughly 18% of those sequences being non-productive. The aim of the study was to test whether cataloging public T cell receptors could identify signatures of past pathogen exposure. Typing coverage differed by locus: A, B, C, DRB1 and DQB1 were typed in about 620-640 donors, DQA1 in approximately 520, DPA1 in 606, and DPB1 in just under 490. HLA typing covered class I and class II loci at four-digit resolution. To predict cytomegalovirus infection status, the study combined high-throughput TCR immunosequencing, statistical association of individual TCRs with disease status, and machine learning. The study used immunosequencing to profile the T cell repertoires of 666 subjects and linked those repertoires to cytomegalovirus serostatus. The research as a whole found: V-gene and J-gene trimming of TCR beta chains was associated with a missense DCLRE1C variant in a later genetic analysis, and the association was replicated in an independent cohort. Correlated functional status among segregating V segments might reflect linkage disequilibrium, but an unknown experimental factor could not be ruled out. Because HLA typing was missing for some donors at each locus, association tests included only the typed subset. In vitro tests confirmed that three of the cytomegalovirus-associated TCR beta chains recognize cytomegalovirus antigens. Across donors, most TCR sequences were observed very rarely, whereas some public TCRs were present in many individuals. In a later genetic analysis, fewer N-insertions in productive TCRs were reported among donors in an Asian-associated ancestry cluster than the roughly 700-donor mean. Roughly uniform sequencing depth across donors was assumed in presence/absence analyses, although this assumption may not hold. Specific HLA alleles were associated with 16,951 TCR beta sequences at a false discovery rate of 0.05 in a later analysis. A cluster of highly shared sequence variants was judged likely to represent a technical artifact of the sequencing pipeline. In an earlier analysis of fewer than 750 of the donors, most TCR beta V segments were observed in productive rearrangements about 87% or about 30% of the time, broadly matching IMGT annotations. In a later analysis, TCR association rates were found to vary across HLA loci, with the most associated TCRs seen for DRB1 alleles and the fewest for HLA-C alleles. A further reported finding was that TCR beta sequences accurately predicted the HLA-A and HLA-B alleles for most subjects in the first cohort. The study listed 164 TCR beta chains as associated with cytomegalovirus. It was suggested by the authors that the approach could potentially be generalized to other disease states and immunological phenotypes. In a later analysis, most CMV-associated TCR beta chains were found to appear HLA-restricted, with HLA associations seemingly driven largely by CMV exposure. When HLA alleles, especially DR and DQ, strongly co-occurred, TCR associations were difficult to assign to individual alleles. Because the 87-base-pair reads could not distinguish some IMGT-functional V segments, including TRBV6-2 and TRBV6-3, those segments were excluded. Cytomegalovirus status was reported to be diagnosed by the classifier with high specificity and sensitivity in both the original and validation cohorts. For the cohort, immune exposure information was limited to CMV serostatus. In a later analysis, several top co-occurrence clusters were reported to appear linked to parvovirus B19, influenza, CMV and Epstein-Barr virus. In a later analysis, HLA-associated TCR beta chains were found to be more clonally expanded and to have lower generation probabilities than equally common non-associated chains. Because counts were too low, roughly 17 rarely observed V segments, including chromosome 9 orphons, were left out of the earlier analysis of several hundred of the donors. Only TCR beta chains were sequenced in this cohort, and the absence of alpha or paired-chain data limited detectable features.

The cohort comprised hundreds of healthy bone marrow donors. Cohort members were all nominally healthy when sampled, although unrecorded immune exposures were likely present. The donor tested CMV seropositive and was one of the 289 seropositive cohort members. Every donor gave a peripheral blood sample, and the peripheral blood mononuclear cells from that sample were used for TCR beta sequencing. The Qiagen DNeasy Blood Extraction Kit was used to extract genomic DNA from the blood cell samples. The CDR3 numbers 18 residues from cysteine through phenylalanine. Only the CDR3 part of the read is kept: 54 bases, read in frame from the first base. As encoded in the germline V gene (reference sequence), CDR1 is LNHDA while CDR2 is SQIVND. From V the trimming removes 3 bases and from J it removes 4 bases, while the gene matches leave 11 bases of the junction unaccounted for. Library construction relied on the immunoSEQ multiplex PCR assay. A mixture of 60 forward primers for TCR Vbeta segments and 13 reverse primers for TCR Jbeta segments was used in the multiplex PCR. The CDR3 region of rearranged TCR beta genes was amplified from genomic DNA with a multiplex PCR assay. The Illumina HiSeq System was used to sequence the amplified TCR beta libraries as 87-base-pair reads. On the authors' methods: A later analysis counted some 74 million unique TCR beta chains across the 650 to 700 repertoires, and 9.5 million to 11 million of these chains were shared by at least two donors. A nearest-neighbor algorithm error-corrected the raw reads and collapsed the reads into unique sequences, merging closely related sequences to remove PCR and sequencing errors. CDR3 sequences were aligned to IMGT reference sequences to assign V, D and J gene segments. Each retained sequence needed at least a six-nucleotide match to both a V gene segment and a J gene segment. Rearrangements were called productive when the CDR3 lacked stop codons and stayed in frame with V and J; all others were non-productive. CDR3 was defined according to IMGT convention as the region running from the second conserved V-encoded cysteine to the conserved J-encoded phenylalanine. The earlier analysis of a few hundred of the donors excluded sequences that lacked an unambiguous match to a single V gene segment. An earlier analysis of several hundred of the donors classified V segments as functional when productive rearrangements were above 56.7% and as segregating when the standard deviation between donors was above 5%. A statistical classification framework was built to diagnose cytomegalovirus status from the catalog of TCR beta chain sequences. In a later analysis, TCR nucleotide sequences were compared against IMGT/GENE-DB human TR gene sequences so that V and J genes could be assigned. Using the TCRdist pipeline, a later analysis assigned CDR3 sequences along with most-parsimonious VDJ recombination scenarios. A later analysis defined each TCR beta chain by its CDR3 amino acid sequence plus V-gene family, and excluded reads lacking a unique V-gene family. As a way to deal with suspected cross-contamination and a sequencing artifact, a later analysis dropped 500 to 700 nucleotide sequences that were highly shared and had low generation probability. In a later analysis, a clonal expansion index for each public chain was calculated from normalized within-repertoire ranks of inferred template counts. In a later analysis, generation probabilities were computed with a VDJ recombination model fitted to out-of-frame rearrangements, and the resulting probabilities were checked against IGoR. A later analysis scored TCR-TCR, TCR-HLA and TCR-CMV co-occurrence with hypergeometric tests, applying a repertoire-size bias correction to TCR pairs. False discovery rates were estimated in a later analysis by permuting HLA or CMV assignments 20 times. In a later analysis, co-occurring TCRs were grouped using DBSCAN, and TCRdist sequence similarity was added for clustering within HLA-allele-positive subsets. Repertoires with fewer than 30,000 or more than 120,000 public chains, plus five repertoires with anomalous nucleotide sharing, were excluded from co-occurrence clustering. In its TCRdb copy, this immuneACCESS table keeps in-frame sequences only and misses some clones. Where compared with another copy, unresolved V genes explain less than half of these, and the others have no known cause. That table gives V, J and clone size, and the DNA gave D and trimming. A total of about 160,000 clones appear in this sample, more than 75% of them only once. About 2% of the sample is taken by the ten largest.

Turning to this clone: What antigen it recognizes has not been identified. No base qualities exist here, and no much larger clone lies one base off it.

The receptor was derived from a man between 18 and 29 years old in good health and CMV-seropositive. The rearrangement joined TRBV19 to TRBJ2-1, with 11 bases matching TRBD2. The specimen was PBMCs. The nucleotide sequence is given as TGTGCCAGTAGTATCCCGGAGGCTAGCGGGGGGACTTACAATGAGCAGTTCTTC. It encodes CASSIPEASGGTYNEQFF.